This T cell receptor (beta chain) was retrieved from a study of blood T cell repertoires in COVID-19. Study background: Acute and convalescent COVID-19 specimens originated in the United States, Italy and Spain.

After removal of 7 bases from V and 7 bases from J, the junction contained 12 bases not matched to a gene. There are 15 residues in the CDR3. The germline gives CDR1 MDHEN, CDR2 SYDVKM. Per the authors' pipeline: Amplification of reference gene primers was used by the study to estimate nucleated cell counts. Method: immunoSEQ multiplex PCR; TCRdb's copy keeps in-frame clones and lacks some. V and J calls and clone size come straight from that table; D and trimming were deduced from the DNA. Seen here are roughly 100,000 clones, 90% observed once, and the top ten hold roughly 7%. This TCR was sampled from a man between 18 and 35 years old with COVID-19, enrolled during active disease. Sequences were obtained from peripheral blood. The chain uses TRBV28 and TRBJ2-1; TRBD1 matches 8 bases. CDR3 protein: CASNYPGTGLNEQFF. The CDR3 DNA is TGTGCCAGCAACTACCCCGGGACAGGCCTGAATGAGCAGTTCTTC. Drawing the rest from reference TRBV28 and TRBJ2-1, the complete variable domain is DVKVTQSSRYLVKRTGEKVFLECVQDMDHENMFWYRQDPGLGLRLIYFSYDVKMKEKGDIPEGYSVSREKKERFSLILESASTNQTSMYLCASNYPGTGLNEQFFGPGTRLTVL.